The entry below gives a single T cell receptor (beta chain) sequence along with its context. Original processing methods: Estimates of nucleated cell counts were drawn from the amplification of reference gene primers. Assay: immunoSEQ multiplex PCR; the TCRdb copy retains only in-frame clones and omits some. The D gene and trimming were derived from the DNA, and the V and J assignments and clone size from that table. This table has about 41,000 clones, 76% appearing once. The germline CDR1 and CDR2 sequences are SGDLS and YYNGEE. Trimming left V 5 bases short and J 7 bases short, with 17 bases between. The CDR3 has 14 residues. The sample originates from a study of blood T cell repertoires in COVID-19. In the study overall: From the United States, Italy and Spain came samples of acute and convalescent COVID-19. PBMCs, B-cell-depleted T cells, or T cells were the source of the cDNA or gDNA that made up the material.

The chain uses TRBV9 and TRBJ2-3; D is perhaps TRBD2 (6 bases). The TCR comes from an elderly man with acute or convalescent COVID-19. The material sequenced was peripheral blood. This chain's CDR3 is CASSFGAGTNTQYF. CDR3 nucleotides: TGTGCCAGCAGTTTTGGCGCGGGGACGAATACGCAGTATTTT.